This TCR beta chain is from a study of chemoradiotherapy in HPV16-positive cancers. Overall study: A couple of HPV16-positive patients' cells yielded candidate HPV-specific clones and common motifs.

Germline V lookup: CDR1 ENHRY, CDR2 SYGVKD. The CDR3 runs 15 residues. V gave up 10 bases and J gave up 5 bases, with 18 bases separating them. Sequenced by immunoSEQ multiplex PCR; TCRdb stores in-frame clones only, minus some. The data show approximately 35,000 clones, with about four fifths seen just once and 3.8% held by the top ten. Study results and caveats: During treatment, candidate HPV-specific clones and E7-related motifs expanded in tumor.

This clone was found a few times. Its antigen is unidentified. The clonotype comes from a human donor with HPV-associated anogenital cancer. Source: blood, taken from a patient who underwent chemoradiotherapy. The chain recombines TRBV10-3 with TRBJ1-6, with a possible D match to TRBD1 (6 bases). The CDR3 DNA is TGTGCCACCACCCCCGGGGACACTAATAATTCACCCCTCCACTTT. Its translation: CATTPGDTNNSPLHF.